The rows below give T cell receptor beta chains drawn from one sample of a study of monozygotic twins with inflammatory bowel disease. TCRdb reprocessed the 5' RACE reads and stores each CDR3 protein as one record, lacking DNA. The data include approximately 160,000 distinct CDR3 sequences; the top ten clones carry roughly 7.4%. The material sequenced was blood. The receptors come from a human donor with ulcerative colitis or Crohn's disease, or a healthy co-twin of an affected twin (not recorded which). Each CDR3 is given with its conserved first and last residue.

>TRBJ1-1|TRBV28
CASSLLTRDTEAFF
>TRBJ2-5|TRBV7-9
CASSPTGTSGSQETQYF
>TRBJ2-5|TRBV24-1
CATSDSGTRGQETQYF
>TRBJ1-5|TRBV6-1
CASRLDRSSNQPQHF
>TRBJ1-5|TRBV21-1
CASRGQTIYYSNQPQHF
>TRBJ1-2|TRBV10-3
CAISEQDKQIGYTF
>TRBJ2-3|TRBV5-1
CASSLGASGGHTQYF
>TRBJ2-7|TRBV5-5
CASGLAGRAYEQYF
>TRBJ2-1|TRBV7-2
CASSLGPTNEQFF
>TRBJ2-1|TRBV4-1
CASSQVGGPLNEQFF
>TRBJ2-3|TRBV4-3
CASSLGTGLADTQYF
>TRBJ2-5|TRBV20-1
CSARGSGGAYETQYF
>TRBJ2-7|TRBV7-2
CASSNNRASYEQYF
>TRBJ2-1|TRBV4-3
CASSPATGGRLNNEQFF
>TRBJ1-6|TRBV4-1
CASSQGILSRKTSPLHF
>TRBJ2-6|TRBV10-2
CASTQTSGLAGANVLTF
>TRBJ2-6|TRBV29-1
CSVDRGANVLTF
>TRBJ2-3|TRBV20-1
CSAMAARGTTDTQYF
>TRBJ2-1|TRBV12-3/TRBV12-4
CASTREGLSYNEQFF
>TRBJ1-6|TRBV5-6
CASSYRSGPQSVFPLHF
>TRBJ1-1|TRBV7-9
CASSLASGEAFF
>TRBJ2-4|TRBV20-1
CSANLYGAPAKNIQYF
>TRBJ2-7|TRBV5-1
CASSREGQNYEQYF
>TRBJ2-3|TRBV11-2
CASSLGGADTQYF
>TRBJ2-5|TRBV12-3/TRBV12-4
CASTQAGGLQETQYF
>TRBJ2-2|TRBV5-8
CASSLGLGRTNTGELFF
>TRBJ1-2|TRBV5-1
CASSSQGRTGYYGYTF
>TRBJ2-1|TRBV12-3/TRBV12-4
CASSPGTGGSSYNEQFF
>TRBJ1-5|TRBV20-1
CSARETRTGTNQPQHF
>TRBJ2-3|TRBV15
CATSRAGLEADTQYF
>TRBJ2-6|TRBV18
CASSPRSVGAGANVLTF
>TRBJ2-1|TRBV28
CASSLPDPEQFF
>TRBJ1-1|TRBV5-1
CASSWGTGANTEAFF
>TRBJ2-7|TRBV6-1
CASSRGGQLSEQYF
>TRBJ2-7|TRBV7-2
CASSSMGPSSYEQYF
>TRBJ2-5|TRBV10-3
CAISETSTPGETQYF
>TRBJ2-2|TRBV2
CASRAFRGSTGELFF
>TRBJ1-5|TRBV28
CASSPSNRGQPQHF
>TRBJ2-2|TRBV3-1
CASSLRTGWTGELFF
>TRBJ2-1|TRBV29-1
CSVEGSLNEQFF
>TRBJ2-2|TRBV27
CASSPTGYTGELFF